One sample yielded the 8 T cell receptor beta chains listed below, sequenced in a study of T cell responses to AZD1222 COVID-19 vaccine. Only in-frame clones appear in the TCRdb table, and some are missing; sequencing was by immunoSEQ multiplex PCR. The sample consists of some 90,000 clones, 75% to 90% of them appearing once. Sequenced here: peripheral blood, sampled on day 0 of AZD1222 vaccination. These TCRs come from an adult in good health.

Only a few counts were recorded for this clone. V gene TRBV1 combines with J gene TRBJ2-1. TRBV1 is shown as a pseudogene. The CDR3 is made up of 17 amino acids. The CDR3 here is CTSSQEGIFRISNEQFF. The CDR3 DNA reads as TGCACCAGCAGCCAAGAAGGAATTTTTCGTATCTCGAATGAGCAGTTCTTC.

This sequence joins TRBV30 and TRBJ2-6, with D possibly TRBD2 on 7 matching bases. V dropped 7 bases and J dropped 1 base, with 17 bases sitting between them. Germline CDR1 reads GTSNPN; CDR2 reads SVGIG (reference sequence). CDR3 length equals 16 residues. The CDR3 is CAYNWGGRSGANVLTF. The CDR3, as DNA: TGTGCCTATAACTGGGGGGGCAGGTCTGGGGCCAACGTCCTGACTTTC.

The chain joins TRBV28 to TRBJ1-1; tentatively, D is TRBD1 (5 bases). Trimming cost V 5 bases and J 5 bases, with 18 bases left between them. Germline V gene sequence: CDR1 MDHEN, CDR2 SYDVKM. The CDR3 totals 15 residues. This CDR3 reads CASSLPTGGPTEAFF. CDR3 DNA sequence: TGTGCCAGCAGTCTTCCTACTGGGGGTCCAACTGAAGCTTTCTTT.

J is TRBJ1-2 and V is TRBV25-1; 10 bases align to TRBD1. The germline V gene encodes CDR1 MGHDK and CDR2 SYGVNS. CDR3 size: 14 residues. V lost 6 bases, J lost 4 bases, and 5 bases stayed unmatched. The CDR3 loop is CASSRGQGTYGYTF. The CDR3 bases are TGTGCCAGCAGCAGGGGACAGGGGACCTATGGCTACACCTTC.

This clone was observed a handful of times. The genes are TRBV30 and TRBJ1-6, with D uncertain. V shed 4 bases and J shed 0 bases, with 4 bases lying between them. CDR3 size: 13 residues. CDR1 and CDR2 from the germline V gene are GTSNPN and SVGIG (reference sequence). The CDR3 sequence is CAWTSSYNSPLHF. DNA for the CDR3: TGTGCCTGGACGAGCTCCTATAATTCACCCCTCCACTTT.

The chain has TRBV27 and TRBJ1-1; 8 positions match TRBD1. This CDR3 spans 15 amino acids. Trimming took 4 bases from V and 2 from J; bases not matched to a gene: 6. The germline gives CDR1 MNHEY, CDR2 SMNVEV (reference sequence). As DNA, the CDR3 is TGTGCCAGCAGTTCCCGGACAGGGATAAACACTGAAGCTTTCTTT. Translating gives CASSSRTGINTEAFF.

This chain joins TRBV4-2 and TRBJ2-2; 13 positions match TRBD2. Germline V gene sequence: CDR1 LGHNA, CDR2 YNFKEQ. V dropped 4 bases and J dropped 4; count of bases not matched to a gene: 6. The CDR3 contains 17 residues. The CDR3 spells CASSLRLAGGGTGELFF. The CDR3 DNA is TGTGCCAGCAGCCTGAGACTAGCGGGAGGCGGCACCGGGGAGCTGTTTTTT.

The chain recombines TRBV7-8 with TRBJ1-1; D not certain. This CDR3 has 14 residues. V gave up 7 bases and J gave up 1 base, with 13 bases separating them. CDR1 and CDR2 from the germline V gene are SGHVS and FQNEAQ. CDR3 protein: CASIRVLRNTEAFF. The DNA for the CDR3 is TGTGCCAGCATTCGGGTCCTAAGGAACACTGAAGCTTTCTTT.